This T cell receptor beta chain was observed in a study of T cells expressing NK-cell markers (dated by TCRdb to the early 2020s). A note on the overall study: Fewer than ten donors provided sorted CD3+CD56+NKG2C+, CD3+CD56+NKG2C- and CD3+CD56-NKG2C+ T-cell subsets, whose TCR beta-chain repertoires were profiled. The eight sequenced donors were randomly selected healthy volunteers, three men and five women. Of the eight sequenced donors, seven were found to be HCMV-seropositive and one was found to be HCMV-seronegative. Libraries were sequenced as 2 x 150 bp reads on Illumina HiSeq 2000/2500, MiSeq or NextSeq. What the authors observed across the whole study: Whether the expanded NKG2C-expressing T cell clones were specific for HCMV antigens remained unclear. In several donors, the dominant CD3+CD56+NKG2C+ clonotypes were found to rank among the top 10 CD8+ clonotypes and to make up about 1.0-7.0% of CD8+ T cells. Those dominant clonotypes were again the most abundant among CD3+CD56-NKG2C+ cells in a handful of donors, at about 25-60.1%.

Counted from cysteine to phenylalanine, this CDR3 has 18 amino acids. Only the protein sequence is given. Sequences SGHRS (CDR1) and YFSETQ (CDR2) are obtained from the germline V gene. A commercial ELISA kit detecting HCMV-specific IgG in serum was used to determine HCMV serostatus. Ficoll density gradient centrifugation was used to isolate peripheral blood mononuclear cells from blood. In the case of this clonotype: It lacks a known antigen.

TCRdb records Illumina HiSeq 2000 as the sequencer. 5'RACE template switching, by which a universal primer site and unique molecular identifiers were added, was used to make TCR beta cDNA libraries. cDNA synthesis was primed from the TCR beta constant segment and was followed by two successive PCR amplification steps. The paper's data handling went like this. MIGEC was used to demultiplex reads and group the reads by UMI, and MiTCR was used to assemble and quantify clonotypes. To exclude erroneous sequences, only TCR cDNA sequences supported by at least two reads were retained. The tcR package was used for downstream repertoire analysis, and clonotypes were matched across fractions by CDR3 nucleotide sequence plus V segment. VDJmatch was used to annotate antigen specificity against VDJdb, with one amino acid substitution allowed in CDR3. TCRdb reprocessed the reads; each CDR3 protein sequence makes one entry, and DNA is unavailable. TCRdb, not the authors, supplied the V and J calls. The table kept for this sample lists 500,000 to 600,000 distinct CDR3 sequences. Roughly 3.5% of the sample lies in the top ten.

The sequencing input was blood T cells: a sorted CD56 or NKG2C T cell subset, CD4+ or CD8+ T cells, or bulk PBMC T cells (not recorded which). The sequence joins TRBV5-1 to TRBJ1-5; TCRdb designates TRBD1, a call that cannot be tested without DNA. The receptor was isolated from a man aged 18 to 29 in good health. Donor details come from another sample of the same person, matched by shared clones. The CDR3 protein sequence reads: CASRTRGTGPYSNQPQHF.